The sequence of this T cell receptor beta chain was determined in a study of beta chain features in type 1 diabetes. Study observations and caveats: Any PCR bias toward short templates would affect both groups alike.

Reverse transcription of all isolated RNA meant that expressed TCRB transcripts were sequenced. The repertoire was sequenced with immunoSEQ multiplex PCR; TCRdb's copy has only in-frame clones and lacks some. The sample consists of fewer than 250,000 clones, over 12% of them appearing once. A few counts support this clone. The antigen remains unidentified. The receptor comes from a middle-aged woman in good health. The sequenced sample was naive CD4+ T cells from blood.

The CDR3 DNA sequence: TGTGCCAGCAGCTTGGTGGGACAGGGTCGGACTGAAGCTTTCTTT. Its translation is CASSLVGQGRTEAFF. The chain carries TRBV5-4 and TRBJ1-1; 9 bases are a match to TRBD1. CDR3 length: 15 residues. The germline V gene has CDR1 SGHNT and CDR2 YYREEE (reference sequence). V shed 0 bases and J 5 bases; nucleotides not matched to a gene: 5.